This T cell receptor beta chain was retrieved from a study of blood T cell repertoires in COVID-19. Study details: Sources were T cells, B-cell-depleted T cells, or PBMCs; the material itself was cDNA or gDNA.

Germline V gene data show CDR1 as SGDLS and CDR2 as YYNGEE. The ends lost 0 bases at V and 2 bases at J; junction bases unmatched: 2. CDR3 length: 15 amino acids. Original processing notes: Estimates of nucleated cell counts were drawn from the amplification of reference gene primers. Sequencing was performed with immunoSEQ multiplex PCR; in TCRdb, only in-frame clones are kept and a portion is missing. V, J and clone size reflect that table, while D and trimming were determined from the DNA. The sample has about 69,000 clones, 85% to 90% seen once. The receptor was derived from a man of 80 years or more with acute or convalescent COVID-19. The sequenced sample was peripheral blood. The chain is built from TRBV9 and TRBJ2-7; 10 bases are shared with TRBD2. CDR3 region: CASSVGTSGTYEQYF. The CDR3 bases are TGTGCCAGCAGCGTAGGGACTAGCGGAACCTACGAGCAGTACTTC.